This entry concerns a single T cell receptor beta chain. The target antigen is unknown. Sorted-subset replicate PCR reactions contained roughly 190 ng DNA, corresponding to tens of thousands of T cell genomes. Source study methods: ImmunoSEQ only sent back junction sequences with no quality scores, so filtering was done differently. Profiling relied on immunoSEQ multiplex PCR, and the TCRdb table lists in-frame clones only, not all of them. The DNA gave D and trimming, while V, J and clone size come from that table. The data show some 2.1 million clones, approximately 95% seen once. The sample belongs to a study of shared clonotypes between healthy human individuals. Points from the study as a whole: The generation probabilities recorded for non-shared clonotypes fell below those of clonotypes shared by all four donors. Naive subsets typically showed greater estimated richness than memory subsets.

The length of the CDR3 is 17 residues. With 0 bases removed from V and 1 base from J, the gap between germline ends came to 15 bases. Germline V CDR1 and CDR2: SGHAT, FQNNGV. CD8 cells regarded as naive lacked CD45RO, were positively chosen for CCR7, and omitted terminally differentiated effector memory CD45RA+ cells. The chain links TRBV11-2 to TRBJ1-2, with D uncertain. The sequence was collected from a man aged 18-30 years in good health. The sample taken for sequencing was naive CD8+ T cells sorted from blood. The CDR3 is CASSLDGPFWDNYGYTF. The CDR3 region has the DNA TGTGCCAGCAGCTTAGATGGTCCATTCTGGGATAACTATGGCTACACCTTC.